A single sample gave rise to the 9 T cell receptor beta chains below, sequenced in a study of memory B cells and T cells in multiple sclerosis. Sequenced by immunoSEQ multiplex PCR; TCRdb stores in-frame clones only, minus some. The sample holds approximately 32,000 clones; roughly 82% are singletons and the top ten take 2% to 3%. Their recognized antigens are unknown. CFSE-dim autoproliferating and CFSE-high non-proliferating T cells from unstimulated culture were sequenced separately. Replicate wells were pooled after about seven days of stimulus-free culture of 5x10^7 CFSE-labeled PBMCs. Material for sequencing was PBMCs from blood kept in culture. These receptors were obtained from a human donor with multiple sclerosis.

The chain uses TRBV7-2 and TRBJ1-1, with D uncertain. The CDR3 has 13 residues. Trimming left V 3 bases short and J 2 bases short, with 7 bases between. Per germline, CDR1 SGHTA and CDR2 FQGNSA. The CDR3 DNA is TGTGCCAGCAGCTTTCCCGCAAACACTGAAGCTTTCTTT. Encoded protein: CASSFPANTEAFF.

This clone was seen a few times. The rearrangement joins TRBV7-9 to TRBJ2-7; D is perhaps TRBD1 (6 bases). V was cut by 4 bases and J by 4 bases, with 8 bases left in between. The germline CDR1 and CDR2 sequences are SEHNR and FQNEAQ (reference sequence). CDR3 length: 12 amino acids. CDR3 region: CASSSQGYEQYF. The CDR3 coding sequence is TGTGCCAGCAGCTCGCAGGGGTACGAGCAGTACTTC.

This sequence joins TRBV6-1 and TRBJ2-7; D gene ambiguous. Germline CDR1 and CDR2: MNHNS and SASEGT. CDR3 size: 17 residues. V was shortened by 1 base and J by 3 bases, with 19 bases between the two germline ends. The CDR3 nucleotides are TGTGCCAGCAGTGAAGTTGGAGTAAGAAGGATGAACTACGAGCAGTACTTC. Residues: CASSEVGVRRMNYEQYF.

This chain uses TRBV12-5 with TRBJ1-1; D perhaps matches TRBD1 (6 bases). The ends were cut back, 4 bases at V and 4 bases at J, with 13 bases in the middle. The V gene's germline CDR1 is LGHNT and CDR2 FRNRAP. The CDR3 spans 14 residues. Written as DNA, the CDR3 is TGTGCTAGTGGTTCCACCGTGGGGGCCACTGAAGCTTTCTTT. It yields the protein CASGSTVGATEAFF.

The V call is TRBV19, the J call TRBJ2-7, with D perhaps given as TRBD1 or TRBD2 (5 bases each). Trimming stripped 3 bases from V and 3 bases from J, with 6 bases between. The CDR3 length is 12 residues. In germline, CDR1 is LNHDA, CDR2 SQIVND (reference sequence). DNA of the CDR3: TGTGCCAGTAGTATGAGGGGCTACGAGCAGTACTTC. Its protein product is CASSMRGYEQYF. The complete variable domain, with remaining parts taken from reference TRBV19 and TRBJ2-7, reads DGGITQSPKYLFRKEGQNVTLSCEQNLNHDAMYWYRQDPGQGLRLIYYSQIVNDFQKGDIAEGYSVSREKKESFPLTVTSAQKNPTAFYLCASSMRGYEQYFGPGTRLTVT.

The chain uses TRBV6-6 and TRBJ1-1; maybe TRBD1 (6 bases). Germline loops: CDR1 MNHNY, CDR2 SVGAGI (reference sequence). V lost 4 bases, J lost 2 bases, and 14 bases lay in between. The CDR3 is 15 residues long. The CDR3 coding sequence is TGTGCCAGCAGTTCCACCGGGACACTAAACACTGAAGCTTTCTTT. Protein: CASSSTGTLNTEAFF.

The rearrangement uses TRBV7-9 and TRBJ1-2; no clear D gene. From germline, CDR1 is SEHNR and CDR2 FQNEAQ (reference sequence). The CDR3 extends over 11 amino acids. V was clipped by 2 bases and J by 4 bases, with 2 bases between them. The CDR3 nucleotides are TGTGCCAGCAGCTTAACCTATGGCTACACCTTC. Translation: CASSLTYGYTF.

The rearrangement links TRBV6-1 to TRBJ2-5, with D possibly TRBD2 on 5 matching bases. The DNA matches TRBJ2-7 better at its end, which makes the J call doubtful. There are 14 residues in the CDR3. Looked up from germline, CDR1 is MNHNS and CDR2 is SASEGT. The CDR3 reads CASRVGGRSYEQYF. The CDR3 coding sequence is TGTGCCAGCAGGGTCGGCGGGCGCTCCTACGAGCAGTACTTC.

The chain links TRBV21-1 to TRBJ2-7. TRBV21-1 is a listed pseudogene. The CDR3 loop spans 9 amino acids. CDR3 amino acids: CARTDEQYF. Written as DNA, the CDR3 is TGTGCCAGGACCGACGAGCAGTACTTC.